One sample yielded the 32 T cell receptor beta chains listed below, sequenced in a study of blood T cell repertoires in COVID-19. The data were produced by immunoSEQ multiplex PCR, yet TCRdb's version contains in-frame clones alone and is incomplete. The repertoire has 200,000 or so clones, roughly 88% of them found once; the top ten carry under 15%. The sample consisted of peripheral blood. The receptors derive from a human donor in a cohort sampled during active COVID-19.

This clone was observed a few times. The V gene is TRBV28, the J gene TRBJ2-7; D ambiguous. V lost 2 bases to trimming and J lost 0 bases, with 8 bases between them. CDR3 length: 14 residues. Germline V lookup: CDR1 MDHEN, CDR2 SYDVKM. CDR3 coding DNA: TGTGCCAGCAGTTTAAATACAGACTCCTACGAGCAGTACTTC. Amino acids: CASSLNTDSYEQYF.

This rearrangement joins TRBV6-6 to TRBJ2-2; D is ambiguous. V was clipped by 5 bases and J by 6 bases, with 10 bases between them. The CDR3 spans 13 residues. CDR1 MNHNY and CDR2 SVGAGI come from the germline V gene (reference sequence). CDR3: CASSDNMAGELFF. In DNA form, the CDR3 reads TGTGCCAGCAGTGACAACATGGCCGGGGAGCTGTTTTTT.

This clone was observed a handful of times. The chain recombines TRBV7-2 with TRBJ1-1, with 10 bases that match TRBD1. CDR1 SGHTA and CDR2 FQGNSA come from the germline V gene. The CDR3 contains 15 residues. The V segment lost 5 bases and the J segment 6 bases; nucleotides outside the gene matches: 9. This CDR3 is CASSERRGQGPEAFF. The CDR3 bases are TGTGCCAGCAGCGAACGACGGGGACAGGGGCCTGAAGCTTTCTTT.

Ten or more counts support this clone. This chain joins TRBV4-1 and TRBJ2-7, with a tentative D call TRBD2 (6 bases). CDR3 size: 19 residues. The V end was cut by 2 bases, the J end by 9 bases, with 32 bases between. The germline gives CDR1 MGHRA, CDR2 YSYEKL. DNA of the CDR3: TGCGCCAGCAGCCAATTATTGGGGATGTTGGGAGGTTTCCCCTCCGGGCAGTACTTC. This encodes CASSQLLGMLGGFPSGQYF.

The CDR3 reads CATQPSGTSSYEQYF. CDR3 in DNA: TGTGCCACACAACCCTCCGGGACTAGCAGCTACGAGCAGTACTTC. The rearrangement uses TRBV10-3 and TRBJ2-7, with 9 bases aligning to TRBD2. CDR3 length equals 15 residues. CDR1 is ENHRY, CDR2 SYGVKD, per germline. Losses at the gene ends were 10 bases for V and 3 bases for J; bases not matched to a gene: 13.

The gene calls are TRBV6-5 and TRBJ2-7; 10 nucleotides match TRBD2. Germline V gene sequence: CDR1 MNHEY, CDR2 SVGAGI. J was trimmed by 2 bases and V by 2 bases; bases with no gene match: 3. The CDR3 has 15 residues. Here the CDR3 reads CASSYGLAVTYEQYF. The DNA of the CDR3 is TGTGCCAGCAGTTACGGACTAGCGGTGACCTACGAGCAGTACTTC.

The chain links TRBV28 to TRBJ2-3, with D possibly matching TRBD2 (6 bases). The germline V gene encodes CDR1 MDHEN and CDR2 SYDVKM. The CDR3 is made up of 13 amino acids. V gave up 8 bases and J gave up 5 bases, with 14 bases separating them. CDR3 DNA sequence: TGTGCCAGCCGCTTGGGCGGGGAAGATACGCAGTATTTT. Translating gives CASRLGGEDTQYF.

The V call is TRBV7-9, the J call TRBJ2-1; D gene unclear. Trimming stripped 3 bases from V and 9 bases from J, with 6 bases between. The CDR3 covers 11 residues. From germline, CDR1 is SEHNR and CDR2 FQNEAQ (reference sequence). CDR3 nucleotide sequence: TGTGCCAGCAGCTTCCCCAGTGAGCAGTTCTTC. It encodes CASSFPSEQFF.

The CDR3 DNA sequence: TGTGCCAGCAGTTATGGAGCAGGGCCCTACGAGCAGTACTTC. Translation: CASSYGAGPYEQYF. The V gene is TRBV6-6, the J gene TRBJ2-7, with a weak D call TRBD1 (5 bases). CDR3 length: 14 amino acids. Germline lookup yields CDR1 MNHNY and CDR2 SVGAGI (reference sequence). Trimming removed 3 bases at V and 2 bases at J, with 11 bases between.

V usage is TRBV7-2 and J usage is TRBJ2-2, with 9 bases lining up with TRBD1. CDR1 is SGHTA and CDR2 is FQGNSA in the germline V gene. V lost 1 base to trimming and J lost 7 bases; unmatched junction nucleotides: 1. CDR3 length: 14 amino acids. The CDR3, as DNA: TGTGCCAGCAGCTTAGGGACAGGGGACGGGGAGCTGTTTTTT. This codes for CASSLGTGDGELFF.

This clone has a handful of counts. The chain is built from TRBV6-9 and TRBJ2-1, with 8 bases aligning to TRBD2. There are 14 residues in the CDR3. Trimming took 5 bases from V and 14 from J; bases not matched to a gene: 14. Germline loops: CDR1 MNHGY, CDR2 SVAAGI. CDR3 nucleotide sequence: TGTGCCAGCAGTAGTCGGACTAGCCTCGAAAAGGAGTTCTTC. It specifies CASSSRTSLEKEFF.

This chain joins TRBV28 and TRBJ1-5, with TRBD1 as a possible D gene (6 bases). Germline CDR1 and CDR2: MDHEN and SYDVKM. Trimming took off 6 bases at V and 6 bases at J, with 18 bases between the two ends. The CDR3 extends over 15 amino acids. The CDR3 loop is CASSSGTFKGQPQHF. CDR3 in DNA: TGTGCCAGCAGCTCCGGGACATTTAAGGGTCAGCCCCAGCATTTT.

The chain carries TRBV5-1 and TRBJ2-3, with D unclear. This CDR3 comprises 14 residues. The germline V gene encodes CDR1 SGHRS and CDR2 YFSETQ. V lost 0 bases, J lost 5 bases, and 10 bases lay in between. The CDR3 nucleotides are TGCGCCAGCAGCTTGGCCATAGGAGAAGATACGCAGTATTTT. Amino acid sequence: CASSLAIGEDTQYF.

In this sample, this clone turned up a few times. This chain links TRBV5-1 with TRBJ2-7; D is perhaps TRBD1 (6 bases). CDR3 length: 15 residues. V lost 0 bases and J 1 base, leaving 11 bases between the germline ends. Germline V gene data show CDR1 as SGHRS and CDR2 as YFSETQ. The CDR3 reads CASSLEGHRSYEQYF. Here the CDR3 DNA reads TGCGCCAGCAGCTTGGAGGGACACCGTTCCTACGAGCAGTACTTC.

The J gene is TRBJ2-2, the V gene TRBV5-1; D gene unclear. This CDR3 is built from 13 residues. Germline-derived CDR1 and CDR2 are SGHRS and YFSETQ. V was clipped by 4 bases and J by 8 bases, with 12 bases between them. The CDR3 nucleotides read TGCGCCAGCAGCCTGGCTATGTTAGGGGAGCTGTTTTTT. Its protein product is CASSLAMLGELFF.

The chain employs TRBV4-1 and TRBJ2-7; 8 nucleotides line up with TRBD2. The CDR3 has 16 amino acids. Losses at the gene ends were 1 base for V and 3 bases for J; bases not matched to a gene: 8. CDR1 MGHRA and CDR2 YSYEKL come from the germline V gene. CDR3 residues: CASSQGLLADSYEQYF. The DNA for the CDR3 is TGCGCCAGCAGCCAAGGGCTACTAGCGGACAGCTACGAGCAGTACTTC.

The chain links TRBV5-4 to TRBJ1-1; D possibly corresponds to TRBD1 (6 bases). CDR3 length: 15 amino acids. Per germline, CDR1 SGHNT and CDR2 YYREEE (reference sequence). With 4 bases removed from V and 3 bases from J, the gap between germline ends came to 16 bases. The CDR3 sequence is CASSEARGYDTEAFF. The CDR3 DNA reads TGTGCCAGCAGCGAGGCTAGGGGGTACGACACTGAAGCTTTCTTT.

The chain combines TRBV24-1 with TRBJ2-2; TRBD2 aligns across 14 bases. This CDR3 spans 17 amino acids. Germline V gene lookup returns CDR1 KGHDR and CDR2 SFDVKD. With V trimmed by 3 bases and J by 3 bases, 2 bases remained unmatched. This chain's CDR3 is CATSDVGLAGDTGELFF. In DNA, the CDR3 is TGTGCCACCAGTGATGTGGGACTAGCGGGGGACACCGGGGAGCTGTTTTTT.

This clone was found once. The gene calls are TRBV7-8 and TRBJ2-7, with a possible D match to TRBD1 (5 bases). The length of the CDR3 is 12 residues. V dropped 4 bases and J dropped 3 bases, with 7 bases sitting between them. Germline assignment: CDR1 SGHVS and CDR2 FQNEAQ. CDR3 amino acids: CASSSDNYEQYF. In nucleotides, the CDR3 is TGTGCCAGCAGCTCGGACAACTACGAGCAGTACTTC.

The chain has TRBV19 and TRBJ1-2, with D tentatively TRBD1 (5 bases). Trimming stripped 1 base from V and 5 bases from J, with 8 bases between. CDR1 LNHDA and CDR2 SQIVND come from the germline V gene (reference sequence). This CDR3 region has 13 residues. The CDR3 DNA reads TGTGCCAGTAGTATAGGACGACAGTATGGCTACACCTTC. Encoded protein: CASSIGRQYGYTF.

The chain links TRBV6-5 to TRBJ2-2, with TRBD1 identical over 8 bases. CDR1 MNHEY and CDR2 SVGAGI come from the germline V gene. Trimming removed 2 bases from V and 5 bases from J; junction bases left unmatched: 4. This CDR3 comprises 15 residues. CDR3 amino acids: CASSYQGARTGELFF. In nucleotides, the CDR3 is TGTGCCAGCAGTTACCAGGGGGCTCGGACCGGGGAGCTGTTTTTT.

This chain uses TRBV6-6 with TRBJ2-3; 9 nucleotides match TRBD2. The ends lost 6 bases at V and 3 bases at J; junction bases unmatched: 10. There are 16 residues in the CDR3. Germline V lookup: CDR1 MNHNY, CDR2 SVGAGI (reference sequence). The CDR3 reads CASRVRAGGGTDTQYF. For the CDR3, the DNA is TGTGCCAGCAGGGTCAGAGCGGGAGGAGGGACAGATACGCAGTATTTT.

The chain carries TRBV18 and TRBJ2-3; D unclear. The CDR3 is 12 amino acids. Trimming removed 8 bases at V and 4 bases at J, with 10 bases between. Germline CDR1 reads KGHSH; CDR2 reads LQKENI. The CDR3 sequence is CASTVTPDTQYF. CDR3 sequence (DNA): TGTGCCAGCACTGTTACTCCAGATACGCAGTATTTT.

V gene TRBV9 combines with J gene TRBJ2-5; D might be TRBD2 (5 bases). This CDR3 is built from 16 residues. Deletions cut 0 bases from V and 1 base from J, with 13 bases between. The germline V gene has CDR1 SGDLS and CDR2 YYNGEE. CDR3: CASSVGMGSLQETQYF. DNA for the CDR3: TGTGCCAGCAGCGTAGGAATGGGGAGCCTCCAAGAGACCCAGTACTTC. Full variable domain (rest looked up from reference TRBV9 and TRBJ2-5): DSGVTQTPKHLITATGQRVTLRCSPRSGDLSVYWYQQSLDQGLQFLIQYYNGEERAKGNILERFSAQQFPDLHSELNLSSLELGDSALYFCASSVGMGSLQETQYFGPGTRLLVL.

The V and J genes are TRBV19 and TRBJ1-4; maybe TRBD1 (6 bases). The CDR3 is 14 amino acids. CDR1 and CDR2 from the germline V gene are LNHDA and SQIVND (reference sequence). V lost 3 bases and J 6 bases, leaving 11 bases between the germline ends. The CDR3 sequence is CASSIQGRDEKLFF. The CDR3 region has the DNA TGTGCCAGTAGTATTCAGGGGAGGGATGAAAAACTGTTTTTT.

The chain has TRBV5-1 and TRBJ2-2; TRBD1 matches at 9 bases. The CDR3 sequence is 15 residues long. J lost 5 bases, V lost 4 bases, and 6 bases had no gene match. Germline V gene sequence: CDR1 SGHRS, CDR2 YFSETQ. The CDR3 coding sequence is TGCGCCAGCAGCCCCGGGACAGGGTGGACCGGGGAGCTGTTTTTT. Residues: CASSPGTGWTGELFF.

This rearrangement joins TRBV28 to TRBJ2-7, with TRBD1 matching over 7 bases. V shed 4 bases, J shed 9 bases, and the junction held 15 bases outside the gene matches. Germline CDR1 and CDR2: MDHEN and SYDVKM. The CDR3 is 15 amino acids. CDR3 nucleotide sequence: TGTGCCAGCAGTTCCAGGGACAGAGTACCTCTGGGGCAGTACTTC. Its translation: CASSSRDRVPLGQYF.

The chain links TRBV7-9 to TRBJ2-7, with 8 bases that match TRBD1. This CDR3 contains 17 residues. Germline loops: CDR1 SEHNR, CDR2 FQNEAQ (reference sequence). V shed 4 bases, J shed 3 bases, and the junction held 14 bases outside the gene matches. CDR3 sequence: CASSYKVTGQGDYEQYF. The CDR3 DNA is TGTGCCAGCAGCTACAAGGTAACCGGACAGGGAGACTACGAGCAGTACTTC.

This chain links TRBV2 with TRBJ2-7, with 11 bases matching TRBD1. Germline CDR1 is SNHLY and CDR2 is FYNNEI. V lost 6 bases, J lost 5 bases, and 6 bases stayed unmatched. CDR3 length: 14 residues. CDR3 in DNA: TGTGCCAGCAGGGGGACAGGGGGTGGCCACGAGCAGTACTTC. This gives the protein CASRGTGGGHEQYF.

The chain uses TRBV5-1 and TRBJ2-1; 8 bases line up with TRBD2. Germline V gives CDR1 SGHRS, CDR2 YFSETQ. Germline trimming cut 4 bases from V and 6 bases from J; bases unmatched to any gene: 6. This CDR3 has 14 amino acids. CDR3 protein: CASSGLAGTNEQFF. The DNA of the CDR3 is TGCGCCAGCAGCGGTCTAGCGGGCACCAATGAGCAGTTCTTC.

This clone appeared a few times. The V and J genes are TRBV19 and TRBJ2-7; the match to TRBD1 covers 10 bases. The CDR3 contains 18 residues. The V and J ends lost 5 bases and 0 bases, in that order; junction bases with no gene match: 13. CDR1 and CDR2 (germline): LNHDA, SQIVND (reference sequence). CDR3 amino acids: CASSARDRGSRSSYEQYF. Here the CDR3 DNA reads TGTGCCAGTAGTGCTCGGGACAGGGGTAGCCGGAGCTCCTACGAGCAGTACTTC.

The CDR3 DNA sequence: TGCAGCGTTGCCGGGACTAGCGGGAGAAGCTCCTACAATGAGCAGTTCTTC. This sequence encodes CSVAGTSGRSSYNEQFF. This rearrangement joins TRBV29-1 to TRBJ2-1; TRBD2 agrees at 14 bases. Unmatched junction bases numbered 5, after V lost 4 bases and J lost 0 bases. Per germline, CDR1 SQVTM and CDR2 ANQGSEA. This CDR3 contains 17 residues.